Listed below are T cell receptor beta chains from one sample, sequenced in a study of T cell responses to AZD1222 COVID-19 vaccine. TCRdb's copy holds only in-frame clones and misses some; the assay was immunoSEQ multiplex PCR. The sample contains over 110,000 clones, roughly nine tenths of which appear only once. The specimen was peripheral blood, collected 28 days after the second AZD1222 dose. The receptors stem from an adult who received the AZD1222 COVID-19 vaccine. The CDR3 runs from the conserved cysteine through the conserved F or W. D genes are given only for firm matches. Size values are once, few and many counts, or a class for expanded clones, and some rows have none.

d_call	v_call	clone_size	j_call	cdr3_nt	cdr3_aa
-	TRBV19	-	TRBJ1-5	TGTGCCATCTCCAACGGATATCAGCCCCAGCATTTT	CAISNGYQPQHF
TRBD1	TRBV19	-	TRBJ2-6	TGTGCCACTAGACCTCGACAGGGTAGTTTCGCGTGGTCTGGGGCCAACGTCCTGACTTTC	CATRPRQGSFAWSGANVLTF
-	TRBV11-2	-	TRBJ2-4	TGTGCCAGCAGCTTAAGTTGGGAATCAGCCAAAAACATTCAGTACTTC	CASSLSWESAKNIQYF
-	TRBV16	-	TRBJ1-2	TGTGCCAGCAGCCAATCGGCGCAGAACTATGGCTACACCTTC	CASSQSAQNYGYTF
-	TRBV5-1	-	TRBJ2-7	TGCGCCAGCAGCTCACCCGCCTACGAGCAGTACTTC	CASSSPAYEQYF
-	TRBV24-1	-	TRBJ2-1	TGTGCCACCAGTGACTGGTCTGACGGACACAATGAGCAGTTCTTC	CATSDWSDGHNEQFF
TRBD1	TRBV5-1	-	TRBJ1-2	TGCGCCAGCAGCTCGGACAGGGATGGCTACACCTTC	CASSSDRDGYTF
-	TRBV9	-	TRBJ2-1	TGTGCCAGCAGCTCTCCGGGGGCTATGTACAATGAGCAGTTCTTC	CASSSPGAMYNEQFF
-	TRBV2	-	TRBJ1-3	TGTGCCAGCAGGGACACTGGAAACACCATATATTTT	CASRDTGNTIYF
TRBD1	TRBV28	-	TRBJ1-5	TGTGCCAGCAGCCGACTATCGACAGGGTTTCGTGGCAATCAGCCCCAGCATTTT	CASSRLSTGFRGNQPQHF
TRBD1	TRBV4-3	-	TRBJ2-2	TGCGCCAGCAGCCGATCCTTACAAGGGGGCGCGAACACCGGGGAGCTGTTTTTT	CASSRSLQGGANTGELFF
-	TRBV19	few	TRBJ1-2	TGTGCCAGTAGCTGGGCAGGGCAAGGCTACACCTTC	CASSWAGQGYTF
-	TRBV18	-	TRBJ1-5	TGTGCCAGCTCACCACGGCAAGCCAATCAGCCCCAGCATTTT	CASSPRQANQPQHF
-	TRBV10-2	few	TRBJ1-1	TGCGCCAGCAGGGAGATTGAAGCTTTCTTT	CASREIEAFF
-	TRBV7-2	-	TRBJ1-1	TGTGCCAGCAGCTTAGTAGGTGAGGCAGCTACTGAAGCTTTCTTT	CASSLVGEAATEAFF
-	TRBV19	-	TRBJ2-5	TGTGCCAGTAGTATAGGCCTGGTCCCCTCACAAGAGACCCAGTACTTC	CASSIGLVPSQETQYF
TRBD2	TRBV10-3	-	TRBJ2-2	TGTGCCATCAGCCCCGGACAGTTGACTAGCGGGAACACCGGGGAGCTGTTTTTT	CAISPGQLTSGNTGELFF
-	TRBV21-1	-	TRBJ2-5	TGTGCCAGCAGCAAAGGCGGCAGGGGACGAGAGACCCAGTACTTC	CASSKGGRGRETQYF
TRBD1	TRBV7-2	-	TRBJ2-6	TGTGCCAGCAGCTTAAGAGGGGCAGGGGGCACTGGGGCCAACGTCCTGACTTTC	CASSLRGAGGTGANVLTF
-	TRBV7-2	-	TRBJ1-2	TGTGCCAGCAGCTTGGGTCCCGTTAACTATGGCTACACCTTC	CASSLGPVNYGYTF
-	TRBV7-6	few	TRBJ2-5	TGTGCCAGCAGCTGGCCGGGACAACCTGGGGAGACCCAGTACTTC	CASSWPGQPGETQYF
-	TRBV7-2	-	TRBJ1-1	TGTGCCAGCAGCTTAGCGTGGACAGTGAACACTGAAGCTTTCTTT	CASSLAWTVNTEAFF
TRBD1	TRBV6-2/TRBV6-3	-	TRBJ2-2	TGTGCCAGCAGTCCAGGGACAGGGGATACCGGGGAGCTGTTTTTT	CASSPGTGDTGELFF
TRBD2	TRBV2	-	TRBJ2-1	TGTGCCAGCACCAAGGATAGCGGGAGCGGGGCCAATGAGCAGTTCTTC	CASTKDSGSGANEQFF
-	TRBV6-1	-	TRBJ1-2	TGTGCCAGCAGTGAAGCGAAGCACGGCGCGTATCTCTATGGCTACACCTTC	CASSEAKHGAYLYGYTF
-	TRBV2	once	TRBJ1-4	TGTGCCAGCAGACGAAGGGGAAATCGGGCAACTAATGAAAAACTGTTTTTT	CASRRRGNRATNEKLFF
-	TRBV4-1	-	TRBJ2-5	TGCGCCAGCAGCCAAGTCAGGGCGGAGACCCAGTACTTC	CASSQVRAETQYF
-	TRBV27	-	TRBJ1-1	TGTGCCAGCAGTTTCTATGGGGCAAACACTGAAGCTTTCTTT	CASSFYGANTEAFF
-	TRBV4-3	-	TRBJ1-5	TGCGCCAGCAGCCTCCAGGGGACGAATCAGCCCCAGCATTTT	CASSLQGTNQPQHF
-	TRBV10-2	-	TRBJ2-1	TGCGCCAGCAGTGTGACAGGTGATGAGCAGTTCTTC	CASSVTGDEQFF
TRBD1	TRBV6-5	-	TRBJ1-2	TGTGCCAGCAGTTCGTCCGGGACAGGGGACTATGGCTACACCTTC	CASSSSGTGDYGYTF
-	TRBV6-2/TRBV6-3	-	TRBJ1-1	TGTGCCAGCAGCACCGGTATGGGGATCGCTGAAGCTTTCTTT	CASSTGMGIAEAFF
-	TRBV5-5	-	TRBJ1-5	TGTGCCAGCAGCTTAGAGGGCTGGACCAGCAATCAGCCCCAGCATTTT	CASSLEGWTSNQPQHF
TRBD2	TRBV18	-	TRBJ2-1	TGTGCCAGCTCACCACGGGAGGGGATGCTCGACAATGAGCAGTTCTTC	CASSPREGMLDNEQFF
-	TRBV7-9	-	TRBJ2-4	TGTGCCAGCAGCGTAATAGTTCAAGCCAAAAACATTCAGTACTTC	CASSVIVQAKNIQYF
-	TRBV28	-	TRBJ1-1	TGTGCCAGCAGTCTGCGACAGATTCACACTGAAGCTTTCTTT	CASSLRQIHTEAFF
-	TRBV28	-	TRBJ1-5	TGTGCCAGCAGTATTATCAATCAGCCCCAGCATTTT	CASSIINQPQHF
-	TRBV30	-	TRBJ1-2	TGTGCCTGGTCAGGATTCGGCTACACCTTC	CAWSGFGYTF
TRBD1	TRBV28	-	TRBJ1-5	TGTGCCAGCAGTTTATTACAGGGGGGCAATCAGCCCCAGCATTTT	CASSLLQGGNQPQHF
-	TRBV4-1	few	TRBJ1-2	TGCGCCAGCAGCCAAGATTTGAGGGCCACTGGCTACACCTTC	CASSQDLRATGYTF
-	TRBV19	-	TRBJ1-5	TGTGCCAGCAAAGGGGGGGGTCCTAATCAGCCCCAGCATTTT	CASKGGGPNQPQHF
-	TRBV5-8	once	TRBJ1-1	TGTGCCAGCAGCCGAGAAGGTTACACTGAAGCTTTCTTT	CASSREGYTEAFF
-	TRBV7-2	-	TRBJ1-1	TGTGCCAGCAGTCTCGGCGGAGGGAACACTGAAGCTTTCTTT	CASSLGGGNTEAFF
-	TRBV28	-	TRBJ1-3	TGTGCCAGCAGCCCAACTATGGAGGAGGTACTCCGCCCCATATATTTT	CASSPTMEEVLRPIYF
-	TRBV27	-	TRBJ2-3	TGTGCCAGCAGCTGGGGGGCGGGAGATACGCAGTATTTT	CASSWGAGDTQYF
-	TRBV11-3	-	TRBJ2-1	TGTGCCAGCAGCTTTAGGGACCATGCCGCTCAGTTCTTC	CASSFRDHAAQFF
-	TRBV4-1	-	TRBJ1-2	TGCGCCAGCAGCCGAGGGATCGGGGCCGGGGGCTACACCTTC	CASSRGIGAGGYTF
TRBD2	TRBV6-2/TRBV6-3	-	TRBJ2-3	TGTGCCAGCAGTTACTCGTTCCTAGCGGGGGGCACAGATACGCAGTATTTT	CASSYSFLAGGTDTQYF
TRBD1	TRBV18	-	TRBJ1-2	TGTGCCAGCTCACCAGAGGTCCAACAGGGGTATGGCTACACCTTC	CASSPEVQQGYGYTF
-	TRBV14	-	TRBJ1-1	TGTGCCAGCAGCCAAGTACTGAACACTGAAGCTTTCTTT	CASSQVLNTEAFF
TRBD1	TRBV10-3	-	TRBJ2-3	TGTGCCATCAGTGAGTTTTTCAGGGGGCTACTTGGCACAGATACGCAGTATTTT	CAISEFFRGLLGTDTQYF
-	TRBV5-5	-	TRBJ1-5	TGTGCCAGCAGCTTGGGGGGGGAGCCCCAGCATTTT	CASSLGGEPQHF
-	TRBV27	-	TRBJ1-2	TGTGCCAGCGGGCCCCTTGGGGTAAACTATGGCTACACCTTC	CASGPLGVNYGYTF